Each of the 16 T cell receptor beta chains below was sequenced from the same sample in a study of shared clonotypes between healthy human individuals. Here immunoSEQ multiplex PCR was the method, and the copy in TCRdb shows in-frame clones only, minus some. Of 550,000 to 650,000 clones in the sample, around 96% were seen once. Positively selected for CCR7, the CD45RO-negative cells used as naive CD8 cells excluded terminally differentiated effector memory CD45RA+ cells. Source material: naive CD8+ T cells sorted from blood. These TCRs come from a woman in her twenties or thirties in good health.

The CDR3 spells CASSIRGNNEQFF. The CDR3 DNA follows: TGTGCCAGTAGTATCAGGGGGAACAATGAGCAGTTCTTC. This chain links TRBV19 with TRBJ2-1, with TRBD1 matching over 7 bases. The trim removed 3 bases at V and 5 bases at J, leaving 1 base unmatched. The CDR3 is 13 residues long. Per germline, CDR1 LNHDA and CDR2 SQIVND (reference sequence).

This clone was seen a few times. This sample includes further DNA sequences coding for the same CDR3. This sequence joins TRBV7-9 and TRBJ2-7, with D tentatively TRBD2 (5 bases). The CDR3 spans 12 residues. Germline V gives CDR1 SEHNR, CDR2 FQNEAQ (reference sequence). Trimming shortened V by 5 bases and J by 3 bases, and 8 bases separated the two germline ends. For the CDR3, the DNA is TGTGCCAGCAGCCCCCGGGGCTACGAGCAGTACTTC. It yields the protein CASSPRGYEQYF.

A remark on this clone: The identical CDR3 is also encoded by other nucleotide sequences in the sample. The chain is built from TRBV27 and TRBJ2-7, with D unresolved. With 6 bases removed from V and 3 bases from J, the gap between germline ends came to 6 bases. Germline V lookup: CDR1 MNHEY, CDR2 SMNVEV (reference sequence). The CDR3 covers 11 residues. Written as DNA, the CDR3 is TGTGCCAGCAGCCCCGGCTACGAGCAGTACTTC. The encoded protein is CASSPGYEQYF.

The chain uses TRBV6-5 and TRBJ2-2; no reliable D call. The germline V and J ends were trimmed by 7 bases and 0 bases, with 12 bases remaining between them. CDR1 MNHEY and CDR2 SVGAGI come from the germline V gene. The CDR3 runs 15 residues. CDR3 sequence (DNA): TGTGCCAGCAACCTCAGGAGAACGAACACCGGGGAGCTGTTTTTT. Protein: CASNLRRTNTGELFF.

This chain joins TRBV7-8 and TRBJ1-1; D perhaps matches TRBD1 (6 bases). The V end was cut by 4 bases, the J end by 4 bases, with 16 bases between. The CDR3 consists of 15 residues. Germline loops: CDR1 SGHVS, CDR2 FQNEAQ. The CDR3 DNA reads TGTGCCAGCAGCTCGAGTACAGGGATGAGCACTGAAGCTTTCTTT. Translation gives CASSSSTGMSTEAFF.

V usage is TRBV2 and J usage is TRBJ1-6; no definite D call. Germline assignment: CDR1 SNHLY and CDR2 FYNNEI. CDR3 length: 13 amino acids. Trimming removed 6 bases at V and 9 bases at J, with 12 bases between. The CDR3 region is CASSELIASPLHF. CDR3 nucleotide sequence: TGTGCCAGCAGCGAACTAATTGCTTCACCCCTCCACTTT.

The CDR3 DNA reads as TGTGCCAGCAGTGAAAAGGCGGGAACCGGGGAGCTGTTTTTT. This codes for CASSEKAGTGELFF. The rearrangement uses TRBV2 and TRBJ2-2, with a possible D match to TRBD2 (6 bases). CDR3 length equals 14 residues. The V end lost 2 bases, the J end lost 5 bases, and 9 bases lay between the germline ends. Germline lookup yields CDR1 SNHLY and CDR2 FYNNEI.

This sequence joins TRBV28 and TRBJ1-2; TRBD1 is a possible D gene (5 bases). This CDR3 is 13 amino acids long. The germline V and J ends were trimmed by 6 bases and 8 bases, with 16 bases remaining between them. Looked up from germline, CDR1 is MDHEN and CDR2 is SYDVKM. CDR3 loop: CASRTTGSRGYTF. DNA of the CDR3: TGTGCCAGCAGAACTACAGGCTCTAGGGGCTACACCTTC.

A remark on this clone: The CDR3 carries no conserved terminal phenylalanine or tryptophan, so it likely arises from a read error. The DNA is left out, because the CDR3 cannot be placed on it with certainty; the CDR3 is given as TCRdb lists it. This chain's CDR3 is CASSRAPGQGIAV. The chain has TRBV2 and TRBJ1-6; the table's D call TRBD1 went unverified against the DNA. The germline gives CDR1 SNHLY, CDR2 FYNNEI. The CDR3 is made up of 13 amino acids, end residues included.

The V and J genes are TRBV19 and TRBJ2-1, with TRBD2 matching 8 bases. Germline CDR1 is LNHDA and CDR2 is SQIVND (reference sequence). V was pared by 7 bases and J by 0 bases, with 5 bases of the junction left unmatched. There are 15 residues in the CDR3. Here the CDR3 DNA reads TGTGCCAGTATTGGAGCGGGAGACTCCTACAATGAGCAGTTCTTC. This encodes CASIGAGDSYNEQFF.

The chain recombines TRBV2 with TRBJ1-2; D gene uncertain. The V gene lost 2 bases and the J gene lost 4 bases, with 11 bases spanning the gap. The CDR3 totals 14 residues. The germline V gene encodes CDR1 SNHLY and CDR2 FYNNEI. CDR3 nucleotide sequence: TGTGCCAGCAGTGAAAGCAGGTTCGGCTATGGCTACACCTTC. It codes for CASSESRFGYGYTF.

This clone has only one observation. The rearrangement joins TRBV11-2 to TRBJ2-1; D gene ambiguous. The CDR3 consists of 14 residues. V was trimmed by 3 bases and J by 4 bases, leaving 10 bases between them. The germline V gene encodes CDR1 SGHAT and CDR2 FQNNGV. Here the CDR3 DNA reads TGTGCCAGCAGCTTCGAAGGCTCTTACAATGAGCAGTTCTTC. Translating gives CASSFEGSYNEQFF.

J is TRBJ2-4 and V is TRBV28; D gene ambiguous. CDR3 length: 15 residues. V shed 2 bases and J shed 3 bases, with 11 bases lying between them. The germline CDR1 and CDR2 sequences are MDHEN and SYDVKM. Written as DNA, the CDR3 is TGTGCCAGCAGTTTAGGTCGAATCCGCAAAAACATTCAGTACTTC. Amino acid sequence: CASSLGRIRKNIQYF.

The chain is built from TRBV27 and TRBJ2-7, with TRBD1 identical over 9 bases. The V segment lost 0 bases and the J segment 5 bases; nucleotides outside the gene matches: 5. The CDR3 length is 15 residues. The germline gives CDR1 MNHEY, CDR2 SMNVEV (reference sequence). For the CDR3, the DNA is TGTGCCAGCAGTTTATCTTGGACAGGGGTTCACGAGCAGTACTTC. Residues: CASSLSWTGVHEQYF.

The chain employs TRBV10-3 and TRBJ2-7; a possible D gene is TRBD2 (7 bases). Germline values: CDR1 ENHRY, CDR2 SYGVKD. The V end lost 4 bases, the J end lost 2 bases, and 12 bases lay between the germline ends. The CDR3 covers 14 residues. The CDR3 spells CAISVGGPAYEQYF. The CDR3 nucleotides read TGTGCCATCAGTGTGGGGGGGCCCGCCTACGAGCAGTACTTC.

Concerning this clone itself: Other DNA variants within this sample encode the same CDR3. V is TRBV2 and J is TRBJ2-1; maybe TRBD1 (5 bases). The CDR3 extends over 13 amino acids. The germline V gene encodes CDR1 SNHLY and CDR2 FYNNEI. V was pared by 6 bases and J by 1 base, with 7 bases between. The CDR3 protein is CASRQGSYNEQFF. The CDR3 nucleotides are TGTGCCAGCAGGCAGGGTTCCTACAATGAGCAGTTCTTC.